This TCR beta chain was documented in a study of blood T cells in healthy people across ages. This clonotype was found many times. CDR1 is SQVTM and CDR2 is ANQGSEA in the germline V gene. There are 13 residues in the CDR3. The V gene lost 7 bases and the J gene lost 4 bases, with 13 bases spanning the gap. Using a J-beta primer mix together with a sample-barcoded 5' primer, a second PCR was run for about 7 to 12 cycles. A single record per CDR3 protein comes from TCRdb applying MiXCR to the 5' RACE reads. This sample has over 550,000 distinct CDR3 sequences, with about 30% found just once. Sequenced: blood. This sequence was found in an elderly woman in good health. The chain combines TRBV29-1 with TRBJ1-4; D is possibly TRBD1 (6 bases). The CDR3 nucleotides read TGCAGCGCCCTAGGAGGGGGTAATGAAAAACTGTTTTTT. Its protein product is CSALGGGNEKLFF.